A single T cell receptor beta chain is shown here with its context. This record belongs to a study of beta chain features in type 1 diabetes. Germline CDR1 reads MNHEY; CDR2 reads SMNVEV (reference sequence). V shed 5 bases and J 7 bases; nucleotides not matched to a gene: 12. The CDR3 is made up of 15 amino acids. The entirety of the isolated RNA underwent reverse transcription, so expressed TCRB transcripts were sequenced. Sequencing used immunoSEQ multiplex PCR; TCRdb keeps in-frame clones, though not all of them. The table has 300,000 to 400,000 clones, roughly 11% seen once. The TCR sequence derives from a young woman in good health. Sequenced: naive CD4+ T cells from blood. The rearrangement links TRBV27 to TRBJ1-2, with 8 bases matching TRBD1. Here the CDR3 DNA reads TGTGCCAGCAGTCAGCTAGGACAGGGCTCAGCTGGCTACACCTTC. This encodes CASSQLGQGSAGYTF.